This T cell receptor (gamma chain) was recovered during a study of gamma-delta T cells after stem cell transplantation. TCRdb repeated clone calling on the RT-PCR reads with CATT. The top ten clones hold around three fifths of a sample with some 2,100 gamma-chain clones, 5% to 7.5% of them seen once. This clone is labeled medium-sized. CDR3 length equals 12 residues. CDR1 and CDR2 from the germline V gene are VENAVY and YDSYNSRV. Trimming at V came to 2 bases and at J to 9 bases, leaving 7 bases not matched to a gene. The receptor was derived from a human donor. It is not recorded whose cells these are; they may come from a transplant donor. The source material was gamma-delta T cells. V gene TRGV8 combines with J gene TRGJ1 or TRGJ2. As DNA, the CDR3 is TGTGCCACCTGGGATAACCCCCGTAAGAAACTCTTT. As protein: CATWDNPRKKLF.